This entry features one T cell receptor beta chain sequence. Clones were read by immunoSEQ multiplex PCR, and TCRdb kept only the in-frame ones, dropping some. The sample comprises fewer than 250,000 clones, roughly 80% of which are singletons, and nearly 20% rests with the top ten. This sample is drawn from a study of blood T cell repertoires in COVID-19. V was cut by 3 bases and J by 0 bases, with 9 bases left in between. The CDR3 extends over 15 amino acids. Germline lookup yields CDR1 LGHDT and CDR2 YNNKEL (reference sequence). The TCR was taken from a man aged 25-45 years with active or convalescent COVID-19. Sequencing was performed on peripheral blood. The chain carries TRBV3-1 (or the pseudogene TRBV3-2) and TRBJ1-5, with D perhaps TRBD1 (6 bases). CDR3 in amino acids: CASSHGTTSNQPQHF. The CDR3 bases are TGTGCCAGCAGCCACGGGACAACTAGCAATCAGCCCCAGCATTTT.